These 10 T cell receptor beta chains were all obtained from the same sample, sequenced in a study of blood T cells in healthy people across ages. A second roughly 7 to 11 cycle PCR used barcoded and J-beta primers. TCRdb re-derived calls from the 5' RACE reads in MiXCR, one entry per CDR3 protein. Of some 790,000 distinct CDR3 sequences detected, around 26% appear once; the ten largest clones hold approximately 15%. The sample was blood. These receptors originate from a woman older than 75 in good health.

This clonotype came up many times. V is TRBV5-1 and J is TRBJ2-7; D ambiguous. This CDR3 spans 15 amino acids. The ends were cut back, 0 bases at V and 2 bases at J, with 12 bases in the middle. Germline V lookup: CDR1 SGHRS, CDR2 YFSETQ. The CDR3 loop is CASSLDSSSPYEQYF. The CDR3 DNA reads TGCGCCAGCAGCTTGGACAGCTCCAGCCCCTACGAGCAGTACTTC.

This clonotype has a count of ten or more. The chain links TRBV6-2 or TRBV6-3 to TRBJ2-5; 8 bases map to TRBD2. The J segment lost 12 bases and the V segment lost 4 bases, leaving 4 bases of the junction unmatched. CDR1 and CDR2 (germline): MNHEY, SVGEGT. The CDR3 totals 11 residues. The CDR3 DNA reads TGTGCCAGCAGTTTGGGGACTAGAGAGTACTTC. Translation: CASSLGTREYF.

The sample holds a few counts of this clonotype. The junction departs from the called germline gene at one end, perhaps through a read error. In DNA, the CDR3 is TGTGCCAGCAGCTTAGCGGCAGGGACTAATGAAAGACTGTTTTTT. Translation: CASSLAAGTNERLFF. The chain is built from TRBV7-2 and TRBJ1-4, with D possibly matching TRBD1 (5 bases). The CDR3 is made up of 15 amino acids. In germline, CDR1 is SGHTA, CDR2 FQGNSA.

The chain recombines TRBV15 with TRBJ2-5, with TRBD1 as a possible D gene (5 bases). V dropped 0 bases and J dropped 5 bases, with 13 bases sitting between them. CDR1 is LNHNV, CDR2 YYDKDF, per germline (reference sequence). The CDR3 runs to 15 residues. DNA of the CDR3: TGTGCCACCAGCAGAGATTCCGGCAGGGTGGAGACCCAGTACTTC. This gives the protein CATSRDSGRVETQYF.

This clonotype was seen repeatedly, ten times or more. The V call is TRBV20-1, the J call TRBJ2-3; TRBD1 matches 7 bases. The length of the CDR3 is 13 residues. CDR1 is DFQATT and CDR2 is SNEGSKA in the germline V gene (reference sequence). V dropped 5 bases and J dropped 4; count of bases not matched to a gene: 6. The CDR3 loop reads CSALEGAADTQYF. The CDR3 DNA is TGCAGTGCTCTCGAGGGGGCGGCAGATACGCAGTATTTT.

This clonotype was seen ten or more times. In nucleotides, the CDR3 is TGTGCCAGCAGCTTTTTAGGCGGGGAAGAGACCCAGTACTTC. This codes for CASSFLGGEETQYF. The chain carries TRBV7-2 and TRBJ2-5; TRBD2 might be the D (6 bases). The length of the CDR3 is 14 residues. Trimming took 3 bases from V and 3 from J, leaving 11 bases between them. The germline gives CDR1 SGHTA, CDR2 FQGNSA.

This clonotype was observed a few times. The chain's CDR3 is CASTGGQGDYGYTF. CDR3 nucleotides: TGTGCCAGTACAGGGGGACAGGGAGACTATGGCTACACCTTC. V is TRBV19 and J is TRBJ1-2; 9 bases are a match to TRBD1. Germline V gene data show CDR1 as LNHDA and CDR2 as SQIVND (reference sequence). This CDR3 is built from 14 residues. The trim removed 7 bases at V and 3 bases at J, leaving 6 bases unmatched. Full variable domain (outside the CDR3, taken from reference TRBV19 and TRBJ1-2): DGGITQSPKYLFRKEGQNVTLSCEQNLNHDAMYWYRQDPGQGLRLIYYSQIVNDFQKGDIAEGYSVSREKKESFPLTVTSAQKNPTAFYLCASTGGQGDYGYTFGSGTRLTVV.

Details on this clonotype: One end of the junction does not line up with germline, which may come from a read error. The genes are TRBV20-1 and TRBJ2-4; 13 bases agree with TRBD2. TRBJ2-5 explains the end of the DNA better; the J call may be wrong. The CDR3 loop spans 17 amino acids. The germline CDR1 and CDR2 sequences are DFQATT and SNEGSKA (reference sequence). CDR3 sequence (DNA): TGCGGTGCTAGAGGGCGGACTAGCGGGGGATTCGCGGAGACCCAGTACTTC. It is translated as CGARGRTSGGFAETQYF.

Regarding this clonotype: An end of the junction differs from the germline gene, which may be a read error. This chain's CDR3 is CASSRGYTSTDTRYF. CDR3 bases: TGCGCCAGCAGCCGAGGCTATACTAGCACAGATACGCGGTATTTT. The chain recombines TRBV4-3 with TRBJ2-3, with D possibly matching TRBD2 (6 bases). Germline assignment: CDR1 LGHNA and CDR2 YSLEER. This CDR3 comprises 15 residues.

There are a few counts of this clonotype. This could be a read error, since a much larger clone is one nucleotide away. This chain joins TRBV5-1 and TRBJ2-7; TRBD2 matches at 11 bases. The V gene's germline CDR1 is SGHRS and CDR2 YFSETQ. This CDR3 is built from 15 residues. V was clipped by 2 bases and J by 7 bases; unmatched bases: 8. The CDR3, as DNA: TGCGCCAGCAGCTTTAGCGGGGGGGCCCTCAATGAGCAGTACTTC. It codes for CASSFSGGALNEQYF.